This T cell receptor beta chain was obtained from a study of blood T cell repertoires in COVID-19. Adults between about 18 and 89 years of age took part from about 24 US areas. Donors were grouped by their self-reported clinical history. The repertoire was sequenced with immunoSEQ multiplex PCR; TCRdb's copy has only in-frame clones and lacks some. This sample has roughly 200,000 clones, with approximately 89% found just once. The sequence was collected from a woman aged 40 to 55 with acute COVID-19. The sample was PBMCs or T cells enriched from blood (not recorded which).

CDR3 bases: TGTGCCAGTAGTTTAGGACAGGGCAGTCAGTATTTT. This gives the protein CASSLGQGSQYF. The chain employs TRBV19 and TRBJ2-3; 8 bases line up with TRBD1. With V trimmed by 5 bases and J by 12 bases, 7 bases remained unmatched. CDR3 length: 12 residues. Per germline, CDR1 LNHDA and CDR2 SQIVND (reference sequence).